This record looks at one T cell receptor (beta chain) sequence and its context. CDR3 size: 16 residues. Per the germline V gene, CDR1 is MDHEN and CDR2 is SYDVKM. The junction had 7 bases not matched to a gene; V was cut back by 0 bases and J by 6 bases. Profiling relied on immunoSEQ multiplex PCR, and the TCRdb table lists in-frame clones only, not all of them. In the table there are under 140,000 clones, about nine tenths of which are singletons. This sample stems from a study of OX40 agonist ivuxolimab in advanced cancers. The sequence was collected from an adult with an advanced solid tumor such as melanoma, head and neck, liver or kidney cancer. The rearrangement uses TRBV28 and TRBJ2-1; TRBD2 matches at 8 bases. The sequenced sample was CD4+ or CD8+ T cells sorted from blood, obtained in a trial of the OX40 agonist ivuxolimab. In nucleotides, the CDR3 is TGTGCCAGCAGTTTATGGGCTAGCGGGTCCAGCAATGAGCAGTTCTTC. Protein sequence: CASSLWASGSSNEQFF.